The clone carrying this T cell receptor beta chain was counted only a few times. Its antigen is unknown. Germline-derived CDR1 and CDR2 are DFQATT and SNEGSKA (reference sequence). The CDR3 is made up of 14 amino acids. Trimming cost V 3 bases and J 3 bases, with 13 bases left between them. This sample is drawn from a study of vaccination and CD4 T cells after COVID-19. On the study more broadly: Cultures serving as controls received a peptide pool (CEFX or HIV-1 Nef) or no peptide.

The assay that was used to sequence DNA from cultured CD4+ T cells was the Oncomine TCR Beta short-read assay. Genomic DNA was extracted from cultured CD4+ T cells. TCRdb reprocessed the PCR reads with MiXCR, giving one entry per CDR3 protein. The sample records roughly 11,000 distinct CDR3 sequences, approximately 50% being singletons. The sample's treatment: approximately nine-day PBMC culture with coronavirus spike peptide pools or control peptides (ViraFEST assay). This rearrangement joins TRBV20-1 to TRBJ2-3; perhaps TRBD2 as D (7 bases). This receptor was taken from a human donor who had recovered from COVID-19. The sample comprised CD4+ T cells from blood, cultured in vitro. The CDR3 loop is CSASKGEGTDTQYF. The CDR3, as DNA: TGCAGTGCTAGTAAGGGGGAGGGAACAGATACGCAGTATTTT.